This T cell receptor (beta chain) was retrieved from a study of identical twins. Notes on the study in general: Models, which agreed with sharing between unrelated individuals, nonetheless underestimated the out-of-frame TCR alpha sharing seen in monozygotic twins. For cord blood, abundant beta clonotypes had fewer insertions, unlike memory repertoires, which showed none.

A universal primer site was incorporated via template switching, and the cDNA contained unique molecular identifiers. TCRdb processed the 5' RACE reads anew with MiXCR; each CDR3 protein has one entry. The sample holds about 920,000 distinct CDR3 sequences, 10% to 15% seen once. As to this clonotype: The antigen remains unidentified.

The sample was also linked to a second study, of yellow fever vaccine responses in identical twins.

The sequenced sample was PBMCs. The clonotype originates from a woman between 18 and 30 years old in good health.

CDR3 DNA: TGTGCCACCAGGGACACCACCACAGATACGCAGTATTTT. This sequence encodes CATRDTTTDTQYF. This rearrangement joins TRBV24-1 to TRBJ2-3; maybe TRBD1 (5 bases). The V gene's germline CDR1 is KGHDR and CDR2 SFDVKD. The germline V and J ends were trimmed by 7 bases and 2 bases, with 9 bases remaining between them. The CDR3 has 13 amino acids.